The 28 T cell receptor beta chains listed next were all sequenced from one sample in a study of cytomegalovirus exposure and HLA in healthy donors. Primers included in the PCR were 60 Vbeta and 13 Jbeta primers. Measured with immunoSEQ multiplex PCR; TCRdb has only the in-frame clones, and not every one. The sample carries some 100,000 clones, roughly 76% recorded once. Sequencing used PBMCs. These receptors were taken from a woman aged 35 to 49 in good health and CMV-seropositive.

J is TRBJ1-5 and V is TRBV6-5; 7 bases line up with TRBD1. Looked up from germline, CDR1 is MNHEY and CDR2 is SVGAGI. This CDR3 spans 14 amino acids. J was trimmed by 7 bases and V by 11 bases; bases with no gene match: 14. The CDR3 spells CAATRGQGGQPQHF. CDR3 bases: TGTGCCGCCACAAGGGGGCAGGGGGGACAGCCCCAGCATTTT.

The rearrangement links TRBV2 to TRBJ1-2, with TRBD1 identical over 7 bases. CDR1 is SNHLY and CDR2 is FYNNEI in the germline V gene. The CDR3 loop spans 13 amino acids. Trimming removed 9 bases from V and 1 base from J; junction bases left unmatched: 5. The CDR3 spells CASGDSFNYGYTF. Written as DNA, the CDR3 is TGTGCCAGTGGGGACAGTTTTAACTATGGCTACACCTTC.

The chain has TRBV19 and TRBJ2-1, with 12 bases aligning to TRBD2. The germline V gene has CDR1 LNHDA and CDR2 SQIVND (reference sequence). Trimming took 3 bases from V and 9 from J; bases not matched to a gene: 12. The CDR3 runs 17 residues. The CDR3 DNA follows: TGTGCCAGTAGTATGGGAACTAGCGGGGGGTGGTGGGGTGAGCAGTTCTTC. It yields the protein CASSMGTSGGWWGEQFF.

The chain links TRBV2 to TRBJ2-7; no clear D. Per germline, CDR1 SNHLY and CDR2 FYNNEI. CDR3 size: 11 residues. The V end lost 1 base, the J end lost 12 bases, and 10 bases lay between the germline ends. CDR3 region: CASSEGGGSYF. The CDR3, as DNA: TGTGCCAGCAGTGAAGGAGGTGGTTCGTACTTC.

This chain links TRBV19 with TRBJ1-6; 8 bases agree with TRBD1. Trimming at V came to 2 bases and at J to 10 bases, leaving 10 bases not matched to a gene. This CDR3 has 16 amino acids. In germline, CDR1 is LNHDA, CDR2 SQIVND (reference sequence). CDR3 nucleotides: TGTGCCAGTAGTATACCTGCGACAGGGGTGAGGTCACCCCTCCACTTT. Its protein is CASSIPATGVRSPLHF. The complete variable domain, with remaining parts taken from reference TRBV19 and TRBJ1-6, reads DGGITQSPKYLFRKEGQNVTLSCEQNLNHDAMYWYRQDPGQGLRLIYYSQIVNDFQKGDIAEGYSVSREKKESFPLTVTSAQKNPTAFYLCASSIPATGVRSPLHFGNGTRLTVT.

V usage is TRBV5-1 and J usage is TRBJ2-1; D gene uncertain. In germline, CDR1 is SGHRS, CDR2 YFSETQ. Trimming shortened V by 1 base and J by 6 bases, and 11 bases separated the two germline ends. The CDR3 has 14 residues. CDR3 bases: TGCGCCAGCAGCTTGCTCTTAGCAGCCAATGAGCAGTTCTTC. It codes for CASSLLLAANEQFF. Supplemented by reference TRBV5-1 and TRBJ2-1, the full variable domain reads KAGVTQTPRYLIKTRGQQVTLSCSPISGHRSVSWYQQTPGQGLQFLFEYFSETQRNKGNFPGRFSGRQFSNSRSEMNVSTLELGDSALYLCASSLLLAANEQFFGPGTRLTVL.

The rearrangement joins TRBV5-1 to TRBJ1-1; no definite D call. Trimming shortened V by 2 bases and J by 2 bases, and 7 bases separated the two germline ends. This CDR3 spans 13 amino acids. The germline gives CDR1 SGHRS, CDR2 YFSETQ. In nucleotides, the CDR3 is TGCGCCAGCAGCTTTACAGCTAACACTGAAGCTTTCTTT. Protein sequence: CASSFTANTEAFF.

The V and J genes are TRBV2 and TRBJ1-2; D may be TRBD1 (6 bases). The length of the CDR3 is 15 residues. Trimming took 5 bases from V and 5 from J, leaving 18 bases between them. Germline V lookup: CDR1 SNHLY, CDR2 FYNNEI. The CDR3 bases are TGTGCCAGCAGTCGAGGACAGTTCCCAAGGTATGGCTACACCTTC. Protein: CASSRGQFPRYGYTF.

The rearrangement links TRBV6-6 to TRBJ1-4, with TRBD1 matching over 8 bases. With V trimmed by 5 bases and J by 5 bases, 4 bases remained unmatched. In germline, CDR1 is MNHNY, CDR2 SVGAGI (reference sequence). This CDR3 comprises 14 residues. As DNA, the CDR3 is TGTGCCAGCAGTCCCCGGGACAGGAATGAAAAACTGTTTTTT. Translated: CASSPRDRNEKLFF.

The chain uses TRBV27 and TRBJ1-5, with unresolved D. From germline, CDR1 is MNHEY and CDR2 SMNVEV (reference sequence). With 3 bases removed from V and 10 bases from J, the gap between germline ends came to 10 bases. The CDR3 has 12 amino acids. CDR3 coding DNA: TGTGCCAGCAGTTTCTTCTCAGGACCCCAGCATTTT. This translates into CASSFFSGPQHF.

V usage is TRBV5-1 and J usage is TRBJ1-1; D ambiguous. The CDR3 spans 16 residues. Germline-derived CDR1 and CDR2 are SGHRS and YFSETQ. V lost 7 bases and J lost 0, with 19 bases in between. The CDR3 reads CASSLRDLALNTEAFF. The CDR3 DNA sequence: TGCGCCAGCTCCCTACGGGATCTTGCCCTGAACACTGAAGCTTTCTTT.

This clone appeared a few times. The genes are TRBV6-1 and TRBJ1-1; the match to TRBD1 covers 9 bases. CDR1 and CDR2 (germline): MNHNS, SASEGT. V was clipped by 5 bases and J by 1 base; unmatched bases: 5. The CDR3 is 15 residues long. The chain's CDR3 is CASSNGDRANTEAFF. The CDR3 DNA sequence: TGTGCCAGCAGTAACGGGGACAGGGCGAACACTGAAGCTTTCTTT.

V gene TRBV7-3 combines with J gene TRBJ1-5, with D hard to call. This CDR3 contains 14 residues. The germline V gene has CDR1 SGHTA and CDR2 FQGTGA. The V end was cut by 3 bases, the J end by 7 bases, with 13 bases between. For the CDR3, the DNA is TGTGCCAGCAGCTTCTCCGGGGTTGGACAGCCCCAGCATTTT. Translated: CASSFSGVGQPQHF. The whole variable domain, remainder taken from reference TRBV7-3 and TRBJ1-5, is GAGVSQTPSNKVTEKGKYVELRCDPISGHTALYWYRQSLGQGPEFLIYFQGTGAADDSGLPNDRFFAVRPEGSVSTLKIQRTERGDSAVYLCASSFSGVGQPQHFGDGTRLSIL.

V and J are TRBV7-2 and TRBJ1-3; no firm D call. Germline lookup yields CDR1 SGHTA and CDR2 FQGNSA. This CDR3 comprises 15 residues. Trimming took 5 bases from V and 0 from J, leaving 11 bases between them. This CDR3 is CASSPAGNSGNTIYF. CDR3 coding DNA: TGTGCCAGCAGCCCCGCGGGGAACTCTGGAAACACCATATATTTT.

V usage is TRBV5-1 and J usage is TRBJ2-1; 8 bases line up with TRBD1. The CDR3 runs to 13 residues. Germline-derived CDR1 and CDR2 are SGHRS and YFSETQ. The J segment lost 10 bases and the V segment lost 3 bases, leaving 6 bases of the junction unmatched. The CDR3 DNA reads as TGCGCCAGCAGCTCCTCCGACAGGGGAGAGCAGTTCTTC. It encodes CASSSSDRGEQFF.

CDR3 DNA: TGTGCCAGCAGCCCCTCGACAGGTGGTTATGGCTACACCTTC. It yields the protein CASSPSTGGYGYTF. The V gene is TRBV7-3, the J gene TRBJ1-2; D perhaps matches TRBD1 (6 bases). With 5 bases removed from V and 5 bases from J, the gap between germline ends came to 15 bases. The CDR3 has 14 residues. The germline CDR1 and CDR2 sequences are SGHTA and FQGTGA.

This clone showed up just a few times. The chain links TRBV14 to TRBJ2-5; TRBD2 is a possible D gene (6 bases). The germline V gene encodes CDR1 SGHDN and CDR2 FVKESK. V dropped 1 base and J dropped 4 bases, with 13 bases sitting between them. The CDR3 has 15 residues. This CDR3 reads CASSQGAGFGETQYF. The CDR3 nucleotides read TGTGCCAGCAGCCAAGGGGCGGGGTTTGGAGAGACCCAGTACTTC. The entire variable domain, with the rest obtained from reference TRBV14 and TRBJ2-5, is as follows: EAGVTQFPSHSVIEKGQTVTLRCDPISGHDNLYWYRRVMGKEIKFLLHFVKESKQDESGMPNNRFLAERTGGTYSTLKVQPAELEDSGVYFCASSQGAGFGETQYFGPGTRLLVL.

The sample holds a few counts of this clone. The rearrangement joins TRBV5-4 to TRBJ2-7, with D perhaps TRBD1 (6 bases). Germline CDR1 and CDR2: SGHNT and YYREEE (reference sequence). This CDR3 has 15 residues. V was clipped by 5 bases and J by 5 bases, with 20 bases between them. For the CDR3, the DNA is TGTGCCAGCAGTCAAAGGAAACAGGGATCCCACGAGCAGTACTTC. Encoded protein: CASSQRKQGSHEQYF.

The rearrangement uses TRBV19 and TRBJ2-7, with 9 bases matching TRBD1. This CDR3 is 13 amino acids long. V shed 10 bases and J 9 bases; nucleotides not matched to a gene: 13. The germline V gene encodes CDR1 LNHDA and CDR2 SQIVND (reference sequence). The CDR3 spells CATAGQGNNRQYF. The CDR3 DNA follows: TGTGCCACCGCGGGACAGGGTAATAATCGGCAGTACTTC.

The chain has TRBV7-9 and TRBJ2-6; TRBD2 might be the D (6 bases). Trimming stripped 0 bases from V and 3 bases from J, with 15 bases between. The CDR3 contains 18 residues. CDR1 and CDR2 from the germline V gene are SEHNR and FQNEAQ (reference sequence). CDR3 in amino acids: CASSLAGTPLGGANVLTF. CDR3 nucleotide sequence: TGTGCCAGCAGCTTAGCCGGGACTCCTTTAGGTGGGGCCAACGTCCTGACTTTC.

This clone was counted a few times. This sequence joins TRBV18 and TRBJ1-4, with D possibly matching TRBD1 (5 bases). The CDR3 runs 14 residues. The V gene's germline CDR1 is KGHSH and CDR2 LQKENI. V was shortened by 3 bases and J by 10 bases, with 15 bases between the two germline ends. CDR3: CASSPQENRGKLFF. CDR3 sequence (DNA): TGTGCCAGCTCACCGCAAGAAAATAGGGGAAAACTGTTTTTT.

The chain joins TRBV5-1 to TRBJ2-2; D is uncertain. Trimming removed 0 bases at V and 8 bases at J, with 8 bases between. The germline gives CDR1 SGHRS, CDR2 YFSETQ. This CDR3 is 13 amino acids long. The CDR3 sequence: CASSLAHAGELFF. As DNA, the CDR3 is TGCGCCAGCAGCTTGGCCCACGCGGGGGAGCTGTTTTTT.

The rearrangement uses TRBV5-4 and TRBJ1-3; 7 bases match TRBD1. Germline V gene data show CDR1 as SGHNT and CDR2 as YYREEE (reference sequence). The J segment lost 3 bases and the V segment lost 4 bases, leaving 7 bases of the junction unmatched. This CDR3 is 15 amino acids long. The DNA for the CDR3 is TGTGCCAGCAGCGTCCCGACAGGGCATGGAAACACCATATATTTT. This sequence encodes CASSVPTGHGNTIYF.

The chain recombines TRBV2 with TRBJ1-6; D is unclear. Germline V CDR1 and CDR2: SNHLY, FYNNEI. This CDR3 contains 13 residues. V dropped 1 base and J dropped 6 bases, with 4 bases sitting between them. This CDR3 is CASSEVANSPLHF. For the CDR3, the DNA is TGTGCCAGCAGTGAAGTGGCTAATTCACCCCTCCACTTT.

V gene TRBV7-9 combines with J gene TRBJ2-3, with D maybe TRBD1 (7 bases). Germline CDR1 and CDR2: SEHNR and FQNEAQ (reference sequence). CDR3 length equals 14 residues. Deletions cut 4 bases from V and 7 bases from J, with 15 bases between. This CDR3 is CASSSQGGTHTQYF. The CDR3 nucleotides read TGTGCCAGCAGCTCGCAGGGGGGCACGCATACGCAGTATTTT.

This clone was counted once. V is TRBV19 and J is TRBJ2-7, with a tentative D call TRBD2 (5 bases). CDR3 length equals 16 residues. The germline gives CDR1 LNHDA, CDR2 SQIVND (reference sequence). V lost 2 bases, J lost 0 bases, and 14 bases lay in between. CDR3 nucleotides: TGTGCCAGTAGTATAAGCGGACGCCAGTACTCCTACGAGCAGTACTTC. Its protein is CASSISGRQYSYEQYF.

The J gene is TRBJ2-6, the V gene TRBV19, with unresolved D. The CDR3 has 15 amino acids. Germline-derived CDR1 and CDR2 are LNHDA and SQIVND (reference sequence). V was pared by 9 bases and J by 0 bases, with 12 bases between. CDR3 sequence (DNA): TGTGCCAGCTCTTCCCACAGCTCTGGGGCCAACGTCCTGACTTTC. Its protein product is CASSSHSSGANVLTF. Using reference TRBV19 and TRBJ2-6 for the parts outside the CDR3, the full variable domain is DGGITQSPKYLFRKEGQNVTLSCEQNLNHDAMYWYRQDPGQGLRLIYYSQIVNDFQKGDIAEGYSVSREKKESFPLTVTSAQKNPTAFYLCASSSHSSGANVLTFGAGSRLTVL.

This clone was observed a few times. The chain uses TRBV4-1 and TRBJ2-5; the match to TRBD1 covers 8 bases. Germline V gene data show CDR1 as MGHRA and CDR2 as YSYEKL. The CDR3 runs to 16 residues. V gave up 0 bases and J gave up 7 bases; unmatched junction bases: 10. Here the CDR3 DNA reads TGCGCCAGCAGCCAAGACCCTGGGCAGGGGGCGAGGACCCAGTACTTC. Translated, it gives CASSQDPGQGARTQYF.